This entry describes one T cell receptor beta chain. The data were taken from a study of blood T cell repertoires in COVID-19. Measured with immunoSEQ multiplex PCR; TCRdb has only the in-frame clones, and not every one. The sample includes more than 95,000 clones, around nine tenths of them seen just once. Sequenced sample: peripheral blood. This TCR came from a man aged 45-60 years with acute or convalescent COVID-19.

The chain's CDR3 is CASSIAGWGTDTQYF. The CDR3 coding sequence is TGTGCCAGTAGTATAGCGGGATGGGGCACAGATACGCAGTATTTT. This rearrangement joins TRBV19 to TRBJ2-3; D is perhaps TRBD2 (5 bases). V was trimmed by 1 base and J by 1 base, leaving 9 bases between them. This CDR3 region has 15 residues. From germline, CDR1 is LNHDA and CDR2 SQIVND (reference sequence).